The clone carrying this T cell receptor (beta chain) was seen at least ten times. At the time of active disease, bone marrow was collected from every patient. This CDR3 has 14 residues. The V and J ends lost 5 bases and 4 bases respectively, with 14 bases between them. This sample was included in a study of read filtering for tumor transcriptome and immune sequencing. The library was built from 400 ng RNA with molecular barcoded adaptors for alpha/delta and beta/gamma chains. From the reads, TCRdb called clonotypes with MiXCR, one entry per CDR3 protein. In the table there are some 80,000 distinct CDR3 sequences, around 12% of which are singletons.

The sequenced sample consisted of a population of CD138-negative cells sorted from bone marrow. The chain has TRBV12-3 or TRBV12-4 and TRBJ1-2; unclear D gene. The origin of this receptor is a donor aged 40 or over with multiple myeloma. The CDR3 nucleotides read TGTGCCAGCAGTGGAGAAGGTCGCCTCTATGGCTACACCTTC. The encoded protein is CASSGEGRLYGYTF.